This TCR beta chain was obtained from a study of T cell clones after liver transplantation. The assay was immunoSEQ multiplex PCR, and TCRdb's table has in-frame clones only and misses some. The table has fewer than 20,000 clones, roughly nine tenths seen once. Trimming left V 8 bases short and J 0 bases short, with 14 bases between. CDR1 is LNHDA and CDR2 is SQIVND in the germline V gene (reference sequence). The CDR3 covers 15 residues. This TCR was sampled from a human patient who received a liver transplant. Part of the T cell pool may stem from the graft donor. The sequencing here drew on CD8+ T cells from blood, taken approximately 3.5 years after liver transplant. This rearrangement joins TRBV19 to TRBJ1-5; TRBD1 is a possible D gene (5 bases). The DNA of the CDR3 is TGTGCCAGTCACTGGGGGGAGTATAGCAATCAGCCCCAGCATTTT. Protein: CASHWGEYSNQPQHF.